What follows are 5 T cell receptor beta chains derived from one specimen sequenced in a study of cytomegalovirus exposure and HLA in healthy donors. PCR was performed using 60 Vbeta and 13 Jbeta primers. Only in-frame clones appear in the TCRdb table, and some are missing; sequencing was by immunoSEQ multiplex PCR. The table has 150,000 to 200,000 clones, roughly four fifths seen once. Sequencing input: PBMCs. The receptors were gathered from a middle-aged woman in good health and CMV-seronegative.

The gene calls are TRBV19 and TRBJ2-7, with no clear D. Germline V lookup: CDR1 LNHDA, CDR2 SQIVND (reference sequence). With 5 bases removed from V and 2 bases from J, the gap between germline ends came to 13 bases. CDR3 size: 14 residues. DNA for the CDR3: TGTGCCAGTAGTGAGTCGGCCACAGCCTACGAGCAGTACTTC. It yields the protein CASSESATAYEQYF.

The chain couples TRBV11-2 to TRBJ2-1, with D tentatively TRBD1 (6 bases). The germline CDR1 and CDR2 sequences are SGHAT and FQNNGV. Trimming took 1 base from V and 5 from J, leaving 12 bases between them. The CDR3 sequence is 15 residues long. The CDR3, as DNA: TGTGCCAGCAGCTTAGTGGGGGCTAGTAACAATGAGCAGTTCTTC. This codes for CASSLVGASNNEQFF.

About this clone itself: Other DNA variants within this sample encode the same CDR3. The CDR3 coding sequence is TGTGCCAGCAGTTCTACCTACGAGCAGTACTTC. Its protein product is CASSSTYEQYF. The rearrangement uses TRBV27 and TRBJ2-7; no reliable D call. Germline V gives CDR1 MNHEY, CDR2 SMNVEV (reference sequence). Trimming took off 4 bases at V and 2 bases at J, with 3 bases between the two ends. CDR3 length: 11 residues.

The chain is built from TRBV9 and TRBJ1-5; 10 bases are a match to TRBD1. There are 14 residues in the CDR3. The V gene end was trimmed by 4 bases and the J gene end by 6 bases; junction bases not matched to a gene: 4. Germline CDR1 is SGDLS and CDR2 is YYNGEE. CDR3 bases: TGTGCCAGCAGCTTGGGACAGGGGAGTCAGCCCCAGCATTTT. Encoded protein: CASSLGQGSQPQHF.

The rearrangement links TRBV27 to TRBJ2-7, with TRBD1 as a possible D gene (7 bases). The CDR3 has 22 amino acids. Germline CDR1 is MNHEY and CDR2 is SMNVEV (reference sequence). V shed 4 bases and J shed 5 bases, with 39 bases lying between them. The CDR3 spells CASSSTSYRRGLLVGTRDEQYF. CDR3 coding DNA: TGTGCCAGCAGTTCCACCTCGTACAGGAGGGGGCTATTGGTCGGGACTCGGGACGAGCAGTACTTC.